A single TCR beta chain is shown here with its context. The antigen this receptor binds is unknown. No base quality information exists; no much larger clone differs at one position. The entry originates in a study of shared clonotypes between healthy human individuals (dated by TCRdb to 2019 to 2021). Some background on the complete study: The cohort comprised two women and a few men aged 18 to 49 years. Per donor, three plates each were used for CD4 naive and CD4 memory, two for CD8 naive, and one for CD8 memory. To increase sequencing depth and limit assay-specific biases, different laboratories used diverse techniques to prepare libraries and sequence TCR repertoires. To estimate repertoire size and how much clonotype sharing occurs between individuals, the study deeply sequenced the blood TCR repertoires of about five healthy adults. Between about 0.94 and 8.9 billion PBMCs per donor were obtained by leukapheresis. Study-level results and caveats: Pairwise subsampling indicated that sequencing depth was expected to affect the degree of clonotype sharing among donors. Sampling was restricted to blood, and TCR repertoires in tissues likely differ from the TCR repertoires found in blood. Because the study included a small number of donors, the genetic and exposure-history diversity represented was limited. Across several donors, roughly 5% of naive CD4, approximately 3.5% of naive CD8, about 2% of memory CD4, and approximately 0.4% of memory CD8 clonotypes were shared. Larger estimated clonotype richness was generally found for naive subsets than for memory subsets. Rarefaction of sorted-subset datasets indicated incomplete sequencing despite the large sequencing depth. Higher generation probabilities were observed for clonotypes shared by all four sorted-subset donors than for non-shared clonotypes.

Using the deep immunoSEQ assay, multiplex PCR amplified TCR CDR3 regions from genomic DNA. Extracted genomic DNA from each cell subset was spread evenly across all wells of several immunoSEQ 96-well plates, with each plate serving as a replicate. For sorted subsets, each replicate PCR was loaded with about 0.2 ug genomic DNA, equivalent to about 30,000 T cell genomes. Purified libraries were measured with a Qubit 3.0 fluorometer, size-checked on a Bioanalyzer 2100, and measured again with the KAPA Library Quantification kit. A separate single-read 150-cycle Illumina NextSeq 550 flow cell was used to sequence each immunoSEQ 96-well plate. In the source study's methods: Because only junctional sequences without quality scores were contained in the immunoSEQ output, filtering matching that applied to full-length reads could not be performed. To assign V/J genes and CDR3, sequences were annotated against IMGT germline references using PyIR, a Python wrapper for IgBLAST v1.9. Reads were removed for weak V/J assignments (E-value above 1e-6), missing CDR3, stop codons, out-of-frame junctions, or ambiguous translated residues. V3J clonotypes were defined by identical inferred V gene, J gene, and CDR3 amino acid sequence. To compute the percentage overlap between repertoires, the number of shared unique clonotypes was divided by the size of the smaller repertoire. RTK rarefaction, the Chao1 estimator, and Recon v2.1 estimates of unobserved clonotypes were used to assess repertoire richness. Generation probabilities were computed with OLGA for all TCRbeta clonotypes obtained by the gDNA method from several donors. TCRdb took over this immuneACCESS table, retaining in-frame rearrangements with V and J assigned. Such tables are incomplete; in checked studies, under half of the missing clones stem from an unresolved V gene, and the remainder is unexplained. The D gene and trimming were derived from the DNA, and the V and J assignments and clone size from that table. The table for this sample lists about 2 million clones; about 95% of them were counted only once. 1.2% of the sample is held by the ten biggest clonotypes.

CD8 naive samples consisted of CD45RO-negative cells that were positively selected for CCR7, yielding a CD45RA+CCR7+ population without TemRA cells. Healthy HIV-negative adults with no recently reported acute infections or vaccinations were included as donors. Only Caucasian adults living in Nashville, Tennessee, USA were represented among the donors. Blood was collected by leukapheresis, and PBMCs were isolated by Ficoll-Histopaque density gradient centrifugation and then cryopreserved in liquid nitrogen vapor phase. Purity and quantity of every magnetically sorted T cell population were checked by analytical flow cytometry. Genomic DNA was isolated from every sorted fraction and measured by UV absorbance on a Nanodrop 2000c. The germline V gene sets CDR1 to LGHNA and CDR2 to YSLEER. The CDR3 numbers 17 residues from cysteine through phenylalanine. Solely the CDR3 DNA is kept, with 51 bases framed from the first base. V loses 0 bases, J loses 6 bases, and the germline ends lie 18 bases apart.

The rearranged segments are TRBV4-3 and TRBJ2-1; the D gene is possibly TRBD2, with 6 bases matching. The sequence derives from a man aged 18 to 35 in good health. Sequences were obtained from naive CD8+ T cells sorted from blood. The cell subset or site label for this specimen denotes: CD45RA+CCR7+. The CDR3 region: CASSQDPLAEGPNEQFF. In nucleotides, the sequence is TGCGCCAGCAGCCAAGACCCCTTAGCGGAAGGCCCCAATGAGCAGTTCTTC.